This T cell receptor beta chain came from a study of blood T cell repertoires in COVID-19. Across the whole study: PBMCs, B-cell-depleted T cells, or T cells provided the cDNA or gDNA that made up the material.

This CDR3 has 19 residues. CDR1 is SEHNR, CDR2 FQNEAQ, per germline (reference sequence). With 2 bases clipped from V and 0 bases from J, the junction kept 14 bases outside the gene matches. Generated by immunoSEQ multiplex PCR, the TCRdb table keeps only in-frame clones and is missing some. The table records around 280,000 clones, about 86% of them present only once. Sequencing was performed on peripheral blood. The rearrangement uses TRBV7-9 and TRBJ2-7, with 9 bases matching TRBD1. The source is a woman aged 30 to 39 who had recovered from COVID-19. CDR3 region: CASSLKEVRQGESSYEQYF. Here the CDR3 DNA reads TGTGCCAGCAGCTTAAAGGAGGTTAGACAGGGGGAGAGCTCCTACGAGCAGTACTTC.